This T cell receptor (beta chain) was documented in a study of blood T cell repertoires in COVID-19. At the level of the study: Sample material is recorded as cDNA or gDNA derived from T cells, B-cell-depleted T cells, or PBMCs.

From germline, CDR1 is SGHDN and CDR2 FVKESK. J lost 7 bases, V lost 4 bases, and 6 bases had no gene match. This CDR3 spans 14 amino acids. In the original processing: Reference gene primer amplification gave nucleated cell count estimates. Sequencing used immunoSEQ multiplex PCR; TCRdb keeps in-frame clones, though not all of them. V, J and clone size reflect that table, while D and trimming were determined from the DNA. The sample has around 170,000 clones; 90% to 95% are singletons. This sequence joins TRBV14 and TRBJ2-1, with 8 bases matching TRBD1. Sequenced sample: peripheral blood. The source is a man in his fifties or sixties with acute or convalescent COVID-19. The CDR3 reads CASSLGQGRNEQFF. The CDR3 region has the DNA TGTGCCAGCAGCCTCGGACAGGGAAGGAATGAGCAGTTCTTC.